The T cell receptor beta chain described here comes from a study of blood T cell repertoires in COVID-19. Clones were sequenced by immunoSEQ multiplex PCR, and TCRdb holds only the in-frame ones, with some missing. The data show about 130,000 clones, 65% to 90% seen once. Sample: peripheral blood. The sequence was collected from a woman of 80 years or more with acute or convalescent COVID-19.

In nucleotides, the CDR3 is TGTGCCAGTAGTGACAGGGACCGCTATGGCTACACCTTC. As protein: CASSDRDRYGYTF. This rearrangement joins TRBV19 to TRBJ1-2; 7 nucleotides align to TRBD1. This CDR3 has 13 residues. Trimming at V came to 5 bases and at J to 4 bases, leaving 4 bases not matched to a gene. Germline CDR1 reads LNHDA; CDR2 reads SQIVND (reference sequence).